This T cell receptor (beta chain) was captured in a study of cytomegalovirus exposure and HLA in healthy donors. PCR employed 60 Vbeta and 13 Jbeta primers. Libraries were prepared by immunoSEQ multiplex PCR; TCRdb keeps only in-frame clonotypes and omits some of them. The table lists 150,000 to 200,000 clones, more than 60% of them singletons. Donors counted as nominally healthy when sampled, yet unrecorded immune exposures were likely. Study-level points and caveats: The study found most TCR sequences rare, yet found some public TCRs in many donors. What TCR beta sequences reportedly achieved was accurate prediction of HLA-A and HLA-B alleles in most subjects.

Remarks on this clone: Its antigen is undetermined.

CDR3 length: 15 amino acids. Germline values: CDR1 SNHLY, CDR2 FYNNEI. Trimming removed 7 bases from V and 8 bases from J, with 20 bases in between. Sequencing was carried out using PBMCs. The receptor was isolated from a woman aged 25 to 39 in good health and CMV-seronegative. This rearrangement joins TRBV2 to TRBJ2-2, with a possible D match to TRBD1 (6 bases). CDR3 DNA sequence: TGTGCCAGCAAGGGGGACGGTCTACGACCGGGGGAGCTGTTTTTT. It codes for CASKGDGLRPGELFF.